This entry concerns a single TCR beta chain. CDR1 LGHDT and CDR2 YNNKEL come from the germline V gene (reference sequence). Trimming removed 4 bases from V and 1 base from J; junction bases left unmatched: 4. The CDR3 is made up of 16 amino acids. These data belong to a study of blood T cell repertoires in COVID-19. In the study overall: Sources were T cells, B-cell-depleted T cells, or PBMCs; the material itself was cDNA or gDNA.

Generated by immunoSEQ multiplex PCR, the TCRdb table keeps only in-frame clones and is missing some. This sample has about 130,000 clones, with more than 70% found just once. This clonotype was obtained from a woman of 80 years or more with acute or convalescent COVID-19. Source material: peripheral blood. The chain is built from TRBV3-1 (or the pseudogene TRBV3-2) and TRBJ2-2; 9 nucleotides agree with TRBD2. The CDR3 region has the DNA TGTGCCAGCAGCCTCAGCGGGGGGAAGAACACCGGGGAGCTGTTTTTT. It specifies CASSLSGGKNTGELFF.